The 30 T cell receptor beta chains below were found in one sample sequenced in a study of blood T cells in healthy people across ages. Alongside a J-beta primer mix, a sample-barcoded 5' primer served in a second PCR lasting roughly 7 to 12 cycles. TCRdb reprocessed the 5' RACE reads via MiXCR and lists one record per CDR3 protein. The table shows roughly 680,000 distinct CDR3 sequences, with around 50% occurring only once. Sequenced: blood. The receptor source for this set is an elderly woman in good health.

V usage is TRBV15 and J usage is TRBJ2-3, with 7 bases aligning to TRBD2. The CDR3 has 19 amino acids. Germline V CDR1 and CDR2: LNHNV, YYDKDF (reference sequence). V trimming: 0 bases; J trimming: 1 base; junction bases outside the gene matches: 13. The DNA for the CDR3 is TGTGCCACCAGCAGAGACCCACCTAGGACTAGTTCTGGCACAGATACGCAGTATTTT. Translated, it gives CATSRDPPRTSSGTDTQYF.

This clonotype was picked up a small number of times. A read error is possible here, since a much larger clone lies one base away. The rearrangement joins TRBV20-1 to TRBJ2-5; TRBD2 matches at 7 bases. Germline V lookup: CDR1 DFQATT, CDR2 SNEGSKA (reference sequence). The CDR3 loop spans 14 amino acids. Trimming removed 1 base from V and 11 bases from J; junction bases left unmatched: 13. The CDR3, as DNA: TGCAGTGCTAGAGGAGCGGGAAAACGCGGTGAGCAGTACTTC. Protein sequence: CSARGAGKRGEQYF.

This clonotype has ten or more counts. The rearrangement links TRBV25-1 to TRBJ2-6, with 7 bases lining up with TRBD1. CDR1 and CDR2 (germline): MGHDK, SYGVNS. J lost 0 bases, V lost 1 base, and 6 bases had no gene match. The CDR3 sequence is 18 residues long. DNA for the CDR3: TGTGCCAGCAGTGAATTGGGGACAGTGTTCTCTGGGGCCAACGTCCTGACTTTC. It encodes CASSELGTVFSGANVLTF.

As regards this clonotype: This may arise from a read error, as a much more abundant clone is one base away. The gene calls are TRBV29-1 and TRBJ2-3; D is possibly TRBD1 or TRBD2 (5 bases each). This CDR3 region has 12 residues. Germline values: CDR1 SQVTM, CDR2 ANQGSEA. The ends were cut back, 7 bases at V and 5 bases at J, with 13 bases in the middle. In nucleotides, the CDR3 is TGCAGCGGTGCCACTAGGGGAGATACGCAGTATTTT. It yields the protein CSGATRGDTQYF.

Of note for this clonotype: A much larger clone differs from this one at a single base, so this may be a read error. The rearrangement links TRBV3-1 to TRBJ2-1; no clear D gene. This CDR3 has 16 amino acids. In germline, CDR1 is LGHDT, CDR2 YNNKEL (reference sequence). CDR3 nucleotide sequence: TGTGCCAGCAGCCAAGTCGGGCCGAGCTCCTACAAGGAGCAGTTCTTC. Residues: CASSQVGPSSYKEQFF.

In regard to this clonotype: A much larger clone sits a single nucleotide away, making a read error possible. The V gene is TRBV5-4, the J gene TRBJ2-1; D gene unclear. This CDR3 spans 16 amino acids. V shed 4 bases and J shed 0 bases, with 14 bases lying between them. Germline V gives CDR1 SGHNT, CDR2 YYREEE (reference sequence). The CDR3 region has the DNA TGTGCCAGCAGCCGACAACATGAGAGCTCCTACAATGAGCAGTTCTTC. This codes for CASSRQHESSYNEQFF.

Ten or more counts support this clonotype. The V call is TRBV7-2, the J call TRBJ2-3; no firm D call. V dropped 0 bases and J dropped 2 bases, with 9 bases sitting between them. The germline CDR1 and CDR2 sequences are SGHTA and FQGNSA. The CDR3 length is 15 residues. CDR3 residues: CASSLADGSTDTQYF. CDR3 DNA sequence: TGTGCCAGCAGCTTAGCTGACGGATCCACAGATACGCAGTATTTT.

The CDR3 protein is CASSPRGGGTYSYNEQFF. The CDR3 DNA reads as TGTGCCAGCAGCCCGAGGGGGGGTGGGACTTACTCCTACAATGAGCAGTTCTTC. This rearrangement joins TRBV2 to TRBJ2-1; TRBD2 might be the D (7 bases). V lost 6 bases and J lost 0, with 21 bases in between. Germline V lookup: CDR1 SNHLY, CDR2 FYNNEI. CDR3 length: 18 residues.

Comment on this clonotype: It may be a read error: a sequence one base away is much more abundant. This CDR3 reads CVTSSSYEQYF. The CDR3 DNA reads as TGTGTCACCTCCTCTTCCTACGAGCAGTACTTC. The chain couples TRBV2 to TRBJ2-7; D unclear. The CDR3 totals 11 residues. Per germline, CDR1 SNHLY and CDR2 FYNNEI.

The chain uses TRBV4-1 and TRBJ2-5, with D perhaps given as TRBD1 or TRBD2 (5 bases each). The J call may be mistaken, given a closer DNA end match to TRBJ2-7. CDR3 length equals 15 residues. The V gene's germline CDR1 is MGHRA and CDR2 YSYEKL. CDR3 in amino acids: CASSLIQEAFNEQYF. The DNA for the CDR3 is TGCGCCAGCAGCTTAATACAGGAGGCTTTTAACGAGCAGTACTTC.

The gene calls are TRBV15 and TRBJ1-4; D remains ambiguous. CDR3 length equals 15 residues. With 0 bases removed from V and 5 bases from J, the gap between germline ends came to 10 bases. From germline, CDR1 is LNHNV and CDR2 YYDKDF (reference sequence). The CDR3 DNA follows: TGTGCCACCAGCAGAGATCGGGCGGAGAATGAAAAACTGTTTTTT. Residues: CATSRDRAENEKLFF.

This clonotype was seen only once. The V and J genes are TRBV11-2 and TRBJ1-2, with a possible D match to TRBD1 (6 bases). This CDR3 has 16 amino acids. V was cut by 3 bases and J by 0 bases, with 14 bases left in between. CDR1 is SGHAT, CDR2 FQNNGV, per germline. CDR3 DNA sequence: TGTGCCAGCAGCTTCGCGACAGGAGGAACTAACTATGGCTACACCTTC. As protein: CASSFATGGTNYGYTF.

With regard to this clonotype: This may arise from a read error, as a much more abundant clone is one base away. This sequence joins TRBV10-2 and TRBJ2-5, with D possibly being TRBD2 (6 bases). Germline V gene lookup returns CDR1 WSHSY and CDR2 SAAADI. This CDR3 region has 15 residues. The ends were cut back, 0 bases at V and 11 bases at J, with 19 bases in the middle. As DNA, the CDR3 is TGCGCCAGCAGTGAGTCAAGCCGGGGGTCCAATGAGCAGTACTTC. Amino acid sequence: CASSESSRGSNEQYF.

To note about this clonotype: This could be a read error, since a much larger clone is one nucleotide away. CDR3 region: CASSMGGLGDTQYF. The CDR3 DNA is TGCGCCAGCAGTATGGGTGGACTTGGGGATACGCAGTATTTT. The chain links TRBV5-1 to TRBJ2-3; possibly TRBD2 for D (5 bases). The CDR3 covers 14 residues. V dropped 5 bases and J dropped 6 bases, with 16 bases sitting between them. Germline V gene lookup returns CDR1 SGHRS and CDR2 YFSETQ.

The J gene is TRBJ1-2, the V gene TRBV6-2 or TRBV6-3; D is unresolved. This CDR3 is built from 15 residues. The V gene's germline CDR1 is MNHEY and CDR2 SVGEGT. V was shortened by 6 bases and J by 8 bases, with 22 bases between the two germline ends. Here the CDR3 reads CASSTEDTTSRGYTF. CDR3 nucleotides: TGTGCCAGCAGCACCGAAGACACCACGTCGAGAGGCTACACCTTC.

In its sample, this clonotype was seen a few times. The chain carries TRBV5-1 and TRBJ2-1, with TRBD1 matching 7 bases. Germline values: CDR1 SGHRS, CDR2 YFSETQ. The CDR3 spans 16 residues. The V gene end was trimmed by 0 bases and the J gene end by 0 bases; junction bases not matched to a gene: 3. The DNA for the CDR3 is TGCGCCAGCAGCTTGGGGGACAGAACCTCCTACAATGAGCAGTTCTTC. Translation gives CASSLGDRTSYNEQFF.

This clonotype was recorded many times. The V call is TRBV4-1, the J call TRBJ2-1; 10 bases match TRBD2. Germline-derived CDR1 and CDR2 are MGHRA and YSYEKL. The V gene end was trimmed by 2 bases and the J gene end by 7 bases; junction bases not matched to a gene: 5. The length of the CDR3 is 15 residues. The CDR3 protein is CASSQFGLAENEQFF. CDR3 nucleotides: TGCGCCAGCAGCCAATTTGGACTAGCGGAAAATGAGCAGTTCTTC.

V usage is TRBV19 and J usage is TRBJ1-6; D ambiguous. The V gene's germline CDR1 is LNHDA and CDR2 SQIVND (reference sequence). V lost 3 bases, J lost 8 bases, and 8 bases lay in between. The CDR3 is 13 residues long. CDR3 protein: CASSMVQDSPLHF. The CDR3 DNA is TGTGCCAGTAGTATGGTCCAAGATTCACCCCTCCACTTT.

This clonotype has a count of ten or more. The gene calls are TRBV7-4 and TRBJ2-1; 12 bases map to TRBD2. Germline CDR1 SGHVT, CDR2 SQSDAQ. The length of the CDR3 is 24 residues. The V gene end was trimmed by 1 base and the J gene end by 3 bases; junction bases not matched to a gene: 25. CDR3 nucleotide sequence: TGTGCCAGCAGCTTAGTCCTTAGAGCGGCGCGGGCTAGCGGGAGGGCTGGTTTCTACAATGAGCAGTTCTTC. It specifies CASSLVLRAARASGRAGFYNEQFF.

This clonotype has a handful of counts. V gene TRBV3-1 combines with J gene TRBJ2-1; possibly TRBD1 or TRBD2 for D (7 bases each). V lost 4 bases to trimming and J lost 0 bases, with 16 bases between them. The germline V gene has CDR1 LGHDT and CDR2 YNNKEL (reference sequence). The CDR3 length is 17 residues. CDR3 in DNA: TGTGCCAGCAGCCTTCCAGGGGGGGATAGCTCCTACAATGAGCAGTTCTTC. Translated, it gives CASSLPGGDSSYNEQFF.

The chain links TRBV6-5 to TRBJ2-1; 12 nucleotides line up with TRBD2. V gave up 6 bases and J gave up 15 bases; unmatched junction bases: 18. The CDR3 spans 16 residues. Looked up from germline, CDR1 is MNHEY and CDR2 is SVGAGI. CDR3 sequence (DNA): TGTGCCAGCAGCTCCCGATCTAGCGGGGGGGGCCGTATTTGGTTCTTC. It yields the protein CASSSRSSGGGRIWFF.

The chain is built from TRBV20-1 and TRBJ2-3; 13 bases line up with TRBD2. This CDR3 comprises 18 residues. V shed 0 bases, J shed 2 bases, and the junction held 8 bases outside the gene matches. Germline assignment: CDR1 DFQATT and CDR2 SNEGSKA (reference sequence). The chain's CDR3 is CSARDPWTSGGLTDTQYF. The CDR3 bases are TGCAGTGCTAGAGATCCCTGGACTAGCGGGGGCCTCACAGATACGCAGTATTTT.

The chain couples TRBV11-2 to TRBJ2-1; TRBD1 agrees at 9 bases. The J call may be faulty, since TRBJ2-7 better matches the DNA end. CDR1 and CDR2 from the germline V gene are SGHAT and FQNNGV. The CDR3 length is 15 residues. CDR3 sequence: CASSDPRTGDNEQYF. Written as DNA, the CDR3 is TGTGCCAGCAGCGACCCCCGGACAGGGGACAATGAGCAGTACTTC.

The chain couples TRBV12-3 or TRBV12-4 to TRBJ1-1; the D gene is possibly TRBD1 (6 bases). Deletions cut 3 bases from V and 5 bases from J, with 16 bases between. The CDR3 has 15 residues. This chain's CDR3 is CASSFRSGAATEAFF. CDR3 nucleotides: TGTGCCAGCAGTTTTCGGTCAGGGGCTGCTACTGAAGCTTTCTTT.

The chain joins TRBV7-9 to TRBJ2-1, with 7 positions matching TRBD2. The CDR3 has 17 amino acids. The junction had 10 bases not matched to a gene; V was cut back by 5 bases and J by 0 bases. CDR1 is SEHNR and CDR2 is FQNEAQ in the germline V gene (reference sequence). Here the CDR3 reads CASSRPQAGSSYNEQFF. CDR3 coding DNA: TGTGCCAGCAGCCGACCGCAAGCGGGGAGCTCCTACAATGAGCAGTTCTTC.

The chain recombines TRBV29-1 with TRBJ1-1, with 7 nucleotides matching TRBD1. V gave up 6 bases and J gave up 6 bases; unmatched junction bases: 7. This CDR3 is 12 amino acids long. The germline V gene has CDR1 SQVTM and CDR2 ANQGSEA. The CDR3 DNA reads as TGCAGCGTGCTGACAGGGTGGGCTGAAGCTTTCTTT. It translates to CSVLTGWAEAFF. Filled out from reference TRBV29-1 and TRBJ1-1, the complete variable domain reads SAVISQKPSRDICQRGTSLTIQCQVDSQVTMMFWYRQQPGQSLTLIATANQGSEATYESGFVIDKFPISRPNLTFSTLTVSNMSPEDSSIYLCSVLTGWAEAFFGQGTRLTVV.

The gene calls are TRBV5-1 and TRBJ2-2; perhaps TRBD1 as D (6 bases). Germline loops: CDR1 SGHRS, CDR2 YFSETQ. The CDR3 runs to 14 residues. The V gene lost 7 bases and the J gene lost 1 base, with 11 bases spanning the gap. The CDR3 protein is CASGQGLNTGELFF. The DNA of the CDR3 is TGCGCCAGCGGGCAGGGGCTGAACACCGGGGAGCTGTTTTTT.

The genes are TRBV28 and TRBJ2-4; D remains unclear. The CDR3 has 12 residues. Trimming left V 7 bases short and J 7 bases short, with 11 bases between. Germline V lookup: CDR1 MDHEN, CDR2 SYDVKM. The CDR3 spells CASILDVNIQYF. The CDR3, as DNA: TGTGCCAGCATTCTCGACGTGAACATTCAGTACTTC.

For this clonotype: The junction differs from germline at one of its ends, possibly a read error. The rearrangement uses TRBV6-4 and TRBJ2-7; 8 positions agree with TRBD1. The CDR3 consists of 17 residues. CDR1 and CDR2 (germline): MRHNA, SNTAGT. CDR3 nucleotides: TGTACCAGCAGTGTCAAGGACAGGGTTTGGTACTACAATGAGCAGTACTTC. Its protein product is CTSSVKDRVWYYNEQYF.

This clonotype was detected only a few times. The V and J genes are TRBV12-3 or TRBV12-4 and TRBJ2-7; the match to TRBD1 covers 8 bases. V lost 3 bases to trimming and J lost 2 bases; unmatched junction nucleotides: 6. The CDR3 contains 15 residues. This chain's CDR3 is CASSFIGQGAYEQYF. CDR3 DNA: TGTGCCAGCAGTTTTATAGGACAGGGCGCCTACGAGCAGTACTTC.